This T cell receptor (beta chain) is from a study of blood T cell repertoires in COVID-19. The junction had 10 bases not matched to a gene; V was cut back by 6 bases and J by 3 bases. Per germline, CDR1 LNHDA and CDR2 SQIVND (reference sequence). The CDR3 consists of 16 residues. Here immunoSEQ multiplex PCR was the method, and the copy in TCRdb shows in-frame clones only, minus some. The sample consists of about 220,000 clones, less than 90% of them appearing once. The chain uses TRBV19 and TRBJ2-3, with 9 bases lining up with TRBD2. The specimen sequenced was peripheral blood. The clonotype comes from a man between 35 and 55 years old with acute or convalescent COVID-19. CDR3 nucleotides: TGTGCCAGTAGACGGGGGCGGGAGGGCCGGACAGATACGCAGTATTTT. Protein sequence: CASRRGREGRTDTQYF.